This is a list of T cell receptor beta chains from one sample in a study of T cells in Graves' hyperthyroidism and ophthalmopathy. TCRdb recomputed calls from the multiplex PCR reads with MiXCR, one row per CDR3 protein. This table holds about 380,000 distinct CDR3 sequences, less than 20% found once. Sequenced input: blood. These receptors were obtained from a young man with Graves' ophthalmopathy. The CDR3 runs from the conserved cysteine through the conserved F or W. The order of the fields is CDR3 DNA, CDR3 protein, D gene, V gene, clone size, J gene. The D gene is left open where the match is weak. Part of the rows lack a size; the others show once, few, many or a class for expanded clones.

TGTGCCAGCAGCTCCTCCGTGAAGGATGAGCAGTTCTTC,CASSSSVKDEQFF,-,TRBV7-3,many,TRBJ2-1
TGTGCCAGCAGCCAAGGGACAGGTCTGAACACCGGGGAGCTGTTTTTT,CASSQGTGLNTGELFF,TRBD1,TRBV3-1,many,TRBJ2-2
TGTGCCAGCAGCGCACAGGGCGCCACCGGGGAGCTGTTTTTT,CASSAQGATGELFF,-,TRBV7-6,-,TRBJ2-2
TGTGCCAGCAGCGTACCTTGGTGGCGGCAGGGCGAGGAAAAACTGTTTTTT,CASSVPWWRQGEEKLFF,-,TRBV11-2,few,TRBJ1-4
TGCAGCGCCGAGACAACAGGGACAGGTCAGTTCTTC,CSAETTGTGQFF,TRBD1,TRBV29-1,many,TRBJ2-1
TGTGCCAGCAGCGCTTCTGGGGGGCGAGCTAACTATGGCTACACCTTC,CASSASGGRANYGYTF,-,TRBV9,many,TRBJ1-2
TGTGCCAGCAGCGTAAGTCAGGGTTGGAGCGATGGCTACACCTTC,CASSVSQGWSDGYTF,-,TRBV9,many,TRBJ1-2
TGTGCCAGCAGCTTATCACTGCCCATATACAATGAGCAGTTCTTC,CASSLSLPIYNEQFF,-,TRBV7-9,few,TRBJ2-1
TGTGCCAGCAGCTTACTAGTAAAGGGAGAAGATACGCAGTATTTT,CASSLLVKGEDTQYF,-,TRBV11-2,many,TRBJ2-3
TGTGCCAGCAGCACCTCCCCCGGGACTAGTACCAATGAGCAGTTCTTC,CASSTSPGTSTNEQFF,TRBD2,TRBV11-2,-,TRBJ2-1
TGTGCCCTTGAGTTGGACAGGGTCAATTCACCCCTCCACTTT,CALELDRVNSPLHF,TRBD1,TRBV30,-,TRBJ1-6
TGTGCCAGCAGCGATAGCCCTGGGGACACTGAAGCTTTCTTT,CASSDSPGDTEAFF,-,TRBV7-9,-,TRBJ1-1
TGTGCCAGCAGCCAAGCGGGGACCGAATATGATACGCAGTATTTT,CASSQAGTEYDTQYF,-,TRBV3-1,many,TRBJ2-3
TGTGCCAGCAGTTACGGAGCGGGAGGCACAGATACGCAGTATTTT,CASSYGAGGTDTQYF,TRBD2,TRBV6-5,-,TRBJ2-3
TGTGCCAGTAGTCCGGGCCCAGGGGCAGGATCGGGCTACACCTTC,CASSPGPGAGSGYTF,-,TRBV19,-,TRBJ1-2
TGTGCCAGCAGCTTAACGGGGGGGACCCAGTACTTC,CASSLTGGTQYF,-,TRBV7-3,many,TRBJ2-5
TGCGCCAGCAGCTTGGAAGGGGTCAATGGCTACACCTTC,CASSLEGVNGYTF,-,TRBV5-1,many,TRBJ1-2
TGTGCCACTTCTAGCGGGGGGGCTTTGGTGACCGGGGAGCTGTTTTTT,CATSSGGALVTGELFF,TRBD2,TRBV12-3/TRBV12-4,many,TRBJ2-2
TGTGCCAGCAGTTTCTCCGGGTACTCTGAAAAACTGTTTTTT,CASSFSGYSEKLFF,-,TRBV27,many,TRBJ1-4
TGTGCCAGTTCGAGCTCCTATAATTCACCCCTCCACTTT,CASSSSYNSPLHF,-,TRBV6-1,few,TRBJ1-6
TGCAGTGCTCAAATAGATCGGGGACTAGCGGGGAACCCTAGCACAGATACGCAGTATTTT,CSAQIDRGLAGNPSTDTQYF,TRBD2,TRBV20-1,-,TRBJ2-3
TGTGCCACCAGCAGAGCGGGCAGGGTTTCACCCCTCCACTTT,CATSRAGRVSPLHF,-,TRBV15,many,TRBJ1-6
TGTGCCAGCAGTTTAGGAAAGACTGAAGCTTTCTTT,CASSLGKTEAFF,-,TRBV12-3/TRBV12-4,many,TRBJ1-1
TGTGCCAGCAGCTTATGGGGGGAGGACAACTATGGCTACACCTTC,CASSLWGEDNYGYTF,-,TRBV7-6,-,TRBJ1-2